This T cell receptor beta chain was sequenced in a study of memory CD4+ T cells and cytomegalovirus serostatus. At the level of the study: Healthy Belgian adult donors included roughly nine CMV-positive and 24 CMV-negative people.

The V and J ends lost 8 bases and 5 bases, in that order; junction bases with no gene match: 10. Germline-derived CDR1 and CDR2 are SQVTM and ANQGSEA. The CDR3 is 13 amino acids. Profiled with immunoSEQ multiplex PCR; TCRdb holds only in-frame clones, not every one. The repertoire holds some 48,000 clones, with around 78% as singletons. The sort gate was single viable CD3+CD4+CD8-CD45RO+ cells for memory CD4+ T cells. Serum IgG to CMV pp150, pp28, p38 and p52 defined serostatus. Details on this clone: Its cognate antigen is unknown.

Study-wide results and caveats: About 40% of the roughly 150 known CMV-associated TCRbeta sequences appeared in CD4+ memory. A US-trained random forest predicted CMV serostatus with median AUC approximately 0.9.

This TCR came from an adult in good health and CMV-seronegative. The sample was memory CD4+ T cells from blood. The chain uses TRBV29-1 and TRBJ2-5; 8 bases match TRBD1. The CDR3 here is CSIEIRGQETQYF. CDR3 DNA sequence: TGCAGCATAGAAATCAGGGGGCAGGAGACCCAGTACTTC.